This entry describes one TCR beta chain. Its target is unknown. This specimen comes from a study of blood T cells in healthy people across ages. CDR1 and CDR2 from the germline V gene are LGHNA and YSLEER. V dropped 9 bases and J dropped 3; count of bases not matched to a gene: 7. This CDR3 has 14 residues. Study-level results: Higher diversity and more naive CD4+ cells were features of long-lived donors, compared to aged donors.

A second about 6 to 12 cycle PCR used barcoded and J-beta primers. TCRdb reprocessed the 5' RACE reads via MiXCR and lists one record per CDR3 protein. The table lists 1.5 million to 2 million distinct CDR3 sequences, about 28% of them singletons. Sequenced: blood. This TCR came from a woman aged 25 to 39 in good health. The chain uses TRBV4-3 and TRBJ2-2; 7 bases are shared with TRBD1. The CDR3 DNA reads TGCGCCAGTCGCGGTGGGACAGACACCGGGGAGCTGTTTTTT. It translates to CASRGGTDTGELFF.